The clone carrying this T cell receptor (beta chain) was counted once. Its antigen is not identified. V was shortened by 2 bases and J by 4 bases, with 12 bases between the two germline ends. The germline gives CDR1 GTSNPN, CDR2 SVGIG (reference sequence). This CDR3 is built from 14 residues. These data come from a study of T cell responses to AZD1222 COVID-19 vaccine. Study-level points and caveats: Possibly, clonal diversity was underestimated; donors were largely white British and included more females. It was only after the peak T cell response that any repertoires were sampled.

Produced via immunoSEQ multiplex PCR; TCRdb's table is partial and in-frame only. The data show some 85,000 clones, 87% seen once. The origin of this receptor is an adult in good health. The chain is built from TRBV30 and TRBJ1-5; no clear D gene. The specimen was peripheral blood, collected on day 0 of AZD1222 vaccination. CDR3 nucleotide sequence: TGTGCCTGGAGTCGGAAAGGAGGAAATCAGCCCCAGCATTTT. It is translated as CAWSRKGGNQPQHF.